The rows below give T cell receptor beta chains drawn from one sample of a study of blood T cell repertoires in COVID-19. The data were produced by immunoSEQ multiplex PCR, yet TCRdb's version contains in-frame clones alone and is incomplete. The sample lists just over 300,000 clones, 80% to 90% occurring once. Sequencing was carried out using PBMCs or T cells enriched from blood (not recorded which). The receptors stem from a woman aged 18-35 years who had recovered from COVID-19. The CDR3 runs from the conserved cysteine through the conserved F or W. The D gene is left open where the match is weak. Clone size is shown for a subset of rows, as once, few, many or a class of expanded clone.

>.|.|TRBJ2-7|TRBV7-2
TGTGCCAGCAGCTTAGATGGCAGCGGTGGGGACGAGCAGTACTTC
CASSLDGSGGDEQYF
>.|TRBD2|TRBJ2-5|TRBV30
TGTGCCTGGAGGACGGGAGGGGAGACCCAGTACTTC
CAWRTGGETQYF
>.|.|TRBJ2-1|TRBV4-2
TGTGCCAGCAGCCCAAGCGGCCAAGCCGAGCCCTACAATGAGCAGTTCTTC
CASSPSGQAEPYNEQFF
>.|.|TRBJ2-7|TRBV30
TGTGCCTGGAGCCTCACGGGGGGCGCCTACGAGCAGTACTTC
CAWSLTGGAYEQYF
>once|TRBD1|TRBJ1-1|TRBV5-1
TGCGCCAGCAGCCCACAGGGGTCGGGCTATGAAGCTTTCTTT
CASSPQGSGYEAFF
>.|TRBD2|TRBJ2-5|TRBV5-6
TGTGCCAGCAGCTTGACTAGCGGGAGGAGCAGGAAGACCCAGTACTTC
CASSLTSGRSRKTQYF
>.|.|TRBJ1-1|TRBV2
TGTGCCAGCAGTGAAAGGGACTATTCGGTTGAAGCTTTCTTT
CASSERDYSVEAFF
>.|.|TRBJ2-1|TRBV24-1
TGTGCCACCAGTGATTTTCCGTCGGAGAATGAGCAGTTCTTC
CATSDFPSENEQFF
>.|.|TRBJ2-4|TRBV5-5
TGTGCCAGCAGCAAACAGGGATCGGGGAAAAACATTCAGTACTTC
CASSKQGSGKNIQYF
>few|.|TRBJ1-2|TRBV28
TGTGCCAGCAGTCCGGGACAAAACTATGGCTACACCTTC
CASSPGQNYGYTF
>.|TRBD2|TRBJ2-5|TRBV5-4
TGTGCCAGCAGCTTTAGCGGGGAGGAGACCCAGTACTTC
CASSFSGEETQYF
>.|.|TRBJ2-7|TRBV7-2
TGTGCCAGCAGCTTATCGGTTGCCTACGAGCAGTACTTC
CASSLSVAYEQYF
>.|TRBD1|TRBJ2-7|TRBV28
TGTGCCAGCAGTTTACTAGGACAGGGAGACTACGAGCAGTACTTC
CASSLLGQGDYEQYF
>.|TRBD2|TRBJ2-1|TRBV2
TGTGCCAGCAGTGTGGTTTGGGGGCGGGAGGGTGAGCAGTTCTTC
CASSVVWGREGEQFF
>few|.|TRBJ2-3|TRBV28
TGTGCCAGCAGTTTTAGCCCAACCACAGATACGCAGTATTTT
CASSFSPTTDTQYF
>.|TRBD1|TRBJ2-7|TRBV3-1/TRBV3-2
TGTGCCAGCAGCCCAAGACAGGGGGGATTGTACGAGCAGTACTTC
CASSPRQGGLYEQYF
>once|.|TRBJ2-5|TRBV5-1
TGCGCCAGCAGCTTCCTAGAGACCCAGTACTTC
CASSFLETQYF
>.|TRBD2|TRBJ2-5|TRBV7-2
TGTGCCAGCAGCCCACGCCCGCTAGCGGGGGGCCGAGAGACCCAGTACTTC
CASSPRPLAGGRETQYF
>.|.|TRBJ1-1|TRBV21-1
TGTGCCAGCAGCTCCCGGGACAGGGGACCCAAACGGGACGGCACTGAAGCTTTCTTT
CASSSRDRGPKRDGTEAFF
>.|.|TRBJ1-1|TRBV27
TGTGCCAGCAGTCCACCAGGGCGGATGCACGAAGCTTTCTTT
CASSPPGRMHEAFF
>.|.|TRBJ1-2|TRBV4-1
TGCGCCAGCAGCCAAGTCAGGGGCGGGCTCTATGGCTACACCTTC
CASSQVRGGLYGYTF
>.|TRBD2|TRBJ2-2|TRBV11-2
TGTGCCAGCAGCTTTTCTCTGGTCCTAGCGGGAAACACCGGGGAGCTGTTTTTT
CASSFSLVLAGNTGELFF
>.|TRBD2|TRBJ2-3|TRBV19
TGTGCCAGTAGTACTCCGGGACTAGCGGGAGGGGCAGATACGCAGTATTTT
CASSTPGLAGGADTQYF
>once|TRBD1|TRBJ2-7|TRBV9
TGTGCCAGCAGCTTGGACAGGGGGGACGCCTACGAGCAGTACTTC
CASSLDRGDAYEQYF
>.|.|TRBJ1-1|TRBV11-3
TGTGCCAGCAGCTACGGCGGGGGGCGAGCTTTCTTT
CASSYGGGRAFF
>.|.|TRBJ1-3|TRBV7-2
TGTGCCAGCAGCTTAGGTGTCTCGAGCTCTGGAAACACCATATATTTT
CASSLGVSSSGNTIYF
>.|.|TRBJ1-2|TRBV15
TGTGCCACCAGCAGAGGGGGGGAATCCACCTATAACTATGGCTACACCTTC
CATSRGGESTYNYGYTF
>.|.|TRBJ1-2|TRBV5-1
TGCGCCAGCAGCTTGGGACAGCATAACTATGGCTACACCTTC
CASSLGQHNYGYTF
>.|.|TRBJ1-1|TRBV4-1
TGCGCCAGCAGCCCTCCTCAGACAGACAACGGTGGCACTGAAGCTTTCTTT
CASSPPQTDNGGTEAFF
>.|TRBD2|TRBJ2-1|TRBV19
TGTGCCAGTAGTATGGGACTAGCGGGAGGGCCGGATGAGCAGTTCTTC
CASSMGLAGGPDEQFF
>.|TRBD1|TRBJ1-6|TRBV5-6
TGTGCCAGCAGCCTGGACAGGGGTACTTCACCCCTCCACTTT
CASSLDRGTSPLHF